Listed below are T cell receptor beta chains from one sample, sequenced in a study of graft-versus-host responses after intestinal transplantation. The protocol was immunoSEQ multiplex PCR, while the TCRdb copy is restricted to in-frame clones and leaves out a portion. Of 2,000 to 2,500 clones in the sample, 93% were seen once. The source was PBMCs, collected less than 20 days after intestinal transplant. These receptors were collected from a human patient who received an intestinal transplant, so some T cells may come from the graft donor. CDR3s include the opening cysteine and the closing phenylalanine or tryptophan. The order of the fields is D gene, J gene, clone size, V gene, CDR3 protein, CDR3 DNA. D genes are given only for firm matches. A row's size may be missing; if present it is once, few, many or a size class.

D: TRBD2; J: TRBJ2-5; size: -; V: TRBV5-8; CDR3: CASSLLTSSPRGTQYF; DNA: TGTGCCAGCAGCTTGCTGACTAGCAGCCCCCGGGGGACCCAGTACTTC
D: -; J: TRBJ1-6; size: -; V: TRBV28; CDR3: CASSLRQDDYNSPLHF; DNA: TGTGCCAGCAGTCTCCGACAGGATGACTATAATTCACCCCTCCACTTT
D: TRBD2; J: TRBJ2-1; size: -; V: TRBV7-2; CDR3: CASSLVQLAASYNEQFF; DNA: TGTGCCAGCAGCTTAGTACAACTAGCGGCCTCCTACAATGAGCAGTTCTTC
D: TRBD1; J: TRBJ2-3; size: -; V: TRBV7-3; CDR3: CASSQGADTQYF; DNA: TGTGCCAGCAGCCAGGGGGCAGATACGCAGTATTTT
D: -; J: TRBJ1-5; size: -; V: TRBV25-1; CDR3: CASSVGAPSFGNQPQHF; DNA: TGTGCCAGCAGTGTGGGGGCTCCCTCCTTTGGCAATCAGCCCCAGCATTTT
D: -; J: TRBJ1-1; size: -; V: TRBV5-4; CDR3: CASSLGEEAFF; DNA: TGTGCCAGCAGCTTGGGGGAGGAGGCTTTCTTT
D: TRBD1; J: TRBJ2-3; size: -; V: TRBV27; CDR3: CASSLIRGPTDTQYF; DNA: TGTGCCAGCAGTTTGATCAGGGGGCCGACAGATACGCAGTATTTT
D: -; J: TRBJ2-3; size: -; V: TRBV9; CDR3: CASSVDTPGDTQYF; DNA: TGTGCCAGCAGCGTAGACACGCCCGGGGATACGCAGTATTTT
D: -; J: TRBJ1-3; size: -; V: TRBV11-2; CDR3: CASSSSHRVGGNTIYF; DNA: TGTGCCAGCAGCTCCTCCCACAGGGTAGGCGGAAACACCATATATTTT
D: TRBD1; J: TRBJ2-2; size: -; V: TRBV10-3; CDR3: CASLGQGYTGELFF; DNA: TGTGCCAGCCTGGGACAGGGGTACACCGGGGAGCTGTTTTTT
D: -; J: TRBJ1-4; size: -; V: TRBV29-1; CDR3: CSVKTGINNEKLFF; DNA: TGCAGCGTGAAAACAGGGATCAATAATGAAAAACTGTTTTTT
D: -; J: TRBJ2-5; size: -; V: TRBV9; CDR3: CASSAQGGVPQYF; DNA: TGTGCCAGCAGCGCCCAAGGGGGAGTGCCCCAGTACTTC
D: -; J: TRBJ1-2; size: -; V: TRBV27; CDR3: CASSSLGGAGGYTF; DNA: TGTGCCAGCAGCTCCCTCGGGGGGGCGGGTGGCTACACCTTC
D: TRBD1; J: TRBJ1-4; size: -; V: TRBV28; CDR3: CASRGDRETTNEKLFF; DNA: TGTGCCAGCAGAGGCGACAGGGAGACAACTAATGAAAAACTGTTTTTT
D: -; J: TRBJ2-1; size: -; V: TRBV2; CDR3: CASNPVKGEREMESSSYNEQFF; DNA: TGTGCCAGCAACCCTGTAAAAGGGGAAAGGGAAATGGAAAGTAGCTCCTACAATGAGCAGTTCTTC
D: -; J: TRBJ1-3; size: -; V: TRBV5-1; CDR3: CASSLAGLGNTIYF; DNA: TGCGCCAGCAGCTTGGCAGGACTAGGAAACACCATATATTTT
D: -; J: TRBJ2-7; size: -; V: TRBV28; CDR3: CASSFLTAGLYEQYF; DNA: TGTGCCAGCAGTTTCCTCACAGCTGGCCTTTACGAGCAGTACTTC
D: -; J: TRBJ2-7; size: -; V: TRBV11-1; CDR3: CASSLSPDYGKPPYEQYF; DNA: TGTGCCAGCAGCTTAAGCCCCGATTACGGGAAGCCACCCTACGAGCAGTACTTC
D: TRBD1; J: TRBJ2-1; size: -; V: TRBV27; CDR3: CASSPLNRGSYNEQFF; DNA: TGTGCCAGCAGTCCCTTAAACAGGGGCTCCTACAATGAGCAGTTCTTC
D: TRBD2; J: TRBJ2-1; size: -; V: TRBV27; CDR3: CASRELGTSGVDEQFF; DNA: TGTGCCAGCAGAGAACTAGGGACTAGCGGGGTGGATGAGCAGTTCTTC
D: -; J: TRBJ1-5; size: -; V: TRBV2; CDR3: CASSVEGGGNQPQHF; DNA: TGTGCCAGCAGTGTGGAGGGTGGGGGCAATCAGCCCCAGCATTTT
D: TRBD1; J: TRBJ1-2; size: -; V: TRBV5-5; CDR3: CASSLVGRGQIYGYTF; DNA: TGTGCCAGCAGCTTGGTAGGCAGGGGGCAGATCTATGGCTACACCTTC
D: TRBD1; J: TRBJ1-2; size: -; V: TRBV29-1; CDR3: CSATDRNYGYTF; DNA: TGCAGCGCAACGGACAGGAACTATGGCTACACCTTC
D: TRBD1; J: TRBJ1-6; size: few; V: TRBV19; CDR3: CASSPRQGTNSPLHF; DNA: TGTGCCAGTAGCCCAAGACAGGGGACGAATTCACCCCTCCACTTT
D: TRBD2; J: TRBJ2-3; size: once; V: TRBV6-1; CDR3: CASQRESETDTQYF; DNA: TGTGCCAGCCAGCGGGAGAGTGAGACAGATACGCAGTATTTT
D: TRBD1; J: TRBJ2-1; size: -; V: TRBV9; CDR3: CASSVWGQGLDEQFF; DNA: TGTGCCAGCAGCGTGTGGGGACAGGGGCTCGATGAGCAGTTCTTC
D: TRBD1; J: TRBJ2-3; size: once; V: TRBV19; CDR3: CASSITGGITDTQYF; DNA: TGTGCCAGTAGTATCACAGGGGGTATCACAGATACGCAGTATTTT
D: -; J: TRBJ1-2; size: -; V: TRBV27; CDR3: CASSLGGGRGYTF; DNA: TGTGCCAGCAGTTTGGGAGGGGGGAGAGGCTACACCTTC
D: -; J: TRBJ2-7; size: -; V: TRBV14; CDR3: CASSREGPWTEYWEQYF; DNA: TGTGCCAGCAGCCGCGAGGGGCCCTGGACAGAGTACTGGGAGCAGTACTTC
D: TRBD2; J: TRBJ2-7; size: -; V: TRBV14; CDR3: CASDPPGGLAGGPSYEQYF; DNA: TGTGCCAGCGACCCCCCGGGGGGCCTGGCGGGAGGGCCGTCCTACGAGCAGTACTTC
D: TRBD1; J: TRBJ2-1; size: -; V: TRBV2; CDR3: CASSEAGQGSAYNEQFF; DNA: TGTGCCAGCAGTGAAGCGGGACAGGGGTCTGCCTACAATGAGCAGTTCTTC
D: TRBD2; J: TRBJ2-3; size: once; V: TRBV2; CDR3: CASRKIAGLSPSTDTQYF; DNA: TGTGCCAGCAGGAAGATAGCGGGCCTGTCCCCTAGCACAGATACGCAGTATTTT
D: TRBD1; J: TRBJ2-2; size: -; V: TRBV15; CDR3: CATSIRTGGHTGELFF; DNA: TGTGCCACCAGCATACGGACAGGGGGTCACACCGGGGAGCTGTTTTTT
D: TRBD2; J: TRBJ2-1; size: -; V: TRBV19; CDR3: CASGTSGGTYNEQFF; DNA: TGTGCCAGTGGAACTAGCGGGGGGACCTACAATGAGCAGTTCTTC
D: TRBD2; J: TRBJ2-3; size: -; V: TRBV6-4; CDR3: CASSDAGGATDTQYF; DNA: TGTGCCAGCAGTGACGCCGGGGGGGCCACAGATACGCAGTATTTT
D: -; J: TRBJ2-3; size: -; V: TRBV7-2; CDR3: CASSLVGGQGDTQYF; DNA: TGTGCCAGCAGCTTAGTGGGGGGTCAAGGGGATACGCAGTATTTT